The source of this TCR beta chain is a study of neurological immune-mediated disorders. Regarding the study as a whole: HTLV-1-associated myelopathy displayed the greatest TCR clonal expansion, and multiple sclerosis exhibited the smallest, lower than that of healthy controls. Phylogenetically, 18 of 34 multiple sclerosis patients' repertoires fell into one related-CDR3 cluster, a possible signature.

By 5'RACE with 10-nucleotide random UMIs, the cDNA was made. In TCRdb, the 5' RACE reads were re-called with MiXCR into one record per CDR3 protein. The repertoire has 45,000 to 55,000 distinct CDR3 sequences, roughly 3.8% of them found once; the top ten carry 6.5%. The CDR3 sequence is 13 residues long. Germline values: CDR1 SGDLS, CDR2 YYNGEE. The V and J ends lost 4 bases and 7 bases respectively, with 11 bases between them. The unsorted libraries originated from 2 million PBMCs that had been stored at -80 C. This clonotype has at least ten counts. No antigen is known for it. The chain uses TRBV9 and TRBJ2-2, with D possibly matching TRBD2 (5 bases). The sequenced sample was PBMCs. This receptor was taken from a man in his 60s with multiple sclerosis. CDR3 DNA: TGTGCCAGCAGCTCAGCGGTACTCGGGGAGCTGTTTTTT. This codes for CASSSAVLGELFF.